This entry is about one TCR beta chain. This clonotype was seen more than once but under ten times. It lacks a known antigen. No base-level quality is on record; no much larger clone is a single base apart. The entry originates in a study of blood T cells in healthy people across ages (dated by TCRdb to about 2015). Regarding the study in general: In model experiments, template switching captured roughly one uniquely barcoded TCR beta cDNA molecule for every two T cells. The donors were divided into four age groups: young (average roughly 17 years), middle-aged (roughly 40), aged (about 61) and long-lived (roughly 82). Using the same blood draw, the study looked at two additional independent replicas of 1 million unique cDNA reads for two donors, one aged 18 to 30 and the other aged 80 or older. To track age-related changes in TCR beta repertoire diversity, the study relied on deep sequencing normalized with unique cDNA molecular identifiers.

Systemically healthy Caucasian individuals from Russia, 39 in total and aged about 6 to 100 years, were included as donors. Each donor gave 9 to 10 milliliters of peripheral blood, collected into EDTA-treated Vacutainer tubes. Ficoll-Paque density-gradient centrifugation was used to isolate PBMCs, with at least 7 million obtained per sample. Trizol reagent was used to extract total RNA from the PBMCs, yielding at least 5 micrograms per sample. Naive CD45RAhigh/CD27high T cell percentages were measured by flow cytometry on a PBMC aliquot from every donor. General study outcomes and caveats: Because donor CMV infection status was unknown, age-related changes in expanded clonotypes were potentially confounded. Estimates of total diversity based on one million sequenced T cells were considered lower bounds and underestimates. A strong correlation was found between observed TCR beta diversity and the percentage of naive T cells measured by flow cytometry. As age increased, observed TCR beta diversity per million T cells dropped in a roughly linear way, and a significant reduction was already evident by age 40. Compared with the aged group, the long-lived group had more naive CD4+ T cells, fewer expanded clones and increased TCR diversity, a pattern suggesting age selection. Bulk unsorted PBMC profiling prevented conclusive comparison of naive and antigen-experienced compartments.

Libraries came from 5' RACE. The data were produced on an Illumina HiSeq 2500. A second about 6 to 11 cycle PCR used a sample-barcoded 5' primer and a J-beta primer mix. Each TCR beta cDNA molecule received a unique molecular identifier from a template-switch 5' adaptor carrying 12 random nucleotides. At least 2.5 million CDR3-containing paired-end reads were obtained from each sample. First-strand cDNA synthesis was performed from all RNA using the Mint cDNA synthesis kit, with priming by a TRBC-specific oligonucleotide. All cDNA was treated with uracil-DNA glycosylase and then went through a first 18-cycle PCR with the universal primers M1SS and BC2_uni_R. For the original study's pipeline: For normalization, 1 million high-quality reads, each with a distinct molecular identifier, were randomly selected from each sample. Instead of being binned into consensus sequences, reads that shared molecular identifiers were thrown out. MiTCR, run with a Q25 quality threshold and the strictest error-elimination algorithm, handled CDR3 identification, clonotype clustering and error correction. Lower-bound total TCR beta diversity was estimated with a nonparametric unseen species model using Euler transformation. TCRdb trimmed the raw reads at Q25, called clones with MiXCR and kept productive beta chains. Each record represents a unique CDR3 protein, reported with the most common genes and DNA among its rows. The V and J calls and clone size come from TCRdb's table, not from the authors' own analysis. The table for this sample lists hundreds of thousands of distinct CDR3 sequences; under 30% of them were counted only once. Clones ranked in the top ten supply 3% of the sample.

V was cut back by 0 bases and J by 1 base, leaving a gap of 6 bases between them. The CDR1 and CDR2 encoded by the germline V gene (reference sequence) are DFQATT and SNEGSKA. The CDR3 has 13 amino acids, counting the end cysteine and phenylalanine. The entry retains the CDR3 DNA only, 39 bases that are in frame from base 1. This sample also belongs to another study, concerning T cells of mothers and their children. Taken from the second paper: Nine systemically healthy Caucasian individuals served as donors, namely three mothers together with their six children. cDNA synthesis used all of the extracted RNA, with roughly 1.5 ug of RNA in each 15 ul reaction. In the second PCR, the M1S primer introduced both the sample barcodes and 2-4 random nucleotides. Each mother yielded over 8.5 million TCR beta CDR3 reads and each child roughly 3 million reads. Thymic selection shapes the output of TCR recombination in a similar way in related and unrelated pairs, and inherited differences have a minor effect. Normalized repertoire overlap was always found to be slightly, but never significantly, higher in related mother-child pairs than in unrelated mother-child pairs. No persistent microchimeric T cell clones were detected, at a sensitivity of approximately 100 clones per million clonotypes. To look for features that set related mother-child pairs apart from unrelated individuals, the researchers ran deep NGS to compare the TCR beta repertoires of mothers and children. On average, the children were about 10 +/- 4 years old, while the mothers were roughly 40 +/- 4 years old. After adapter ligation with NEBNext reagents, the libraries were sequenced on Illumina HiSeq 2000 with 100+100 nt paired-end reads. To prevent cross-contamination, the mother and child libraries were prepared one month apart and sequenced in separate runs. Each donor had between roughly 450,000 and 2,100,000 distinct TCR beta clonotypes identified. Naive TCR beta clonotypes were estimated from low-frequency clonotypes matched to each donor's FACS-determined naive share, without sorting.

The material sequenced was blood. The rearrangement combines TRBV20-1 with TRBJ2-5; the D gene is unclear. This clonotype was sampled from a boy younger than 18 in good health. The CDR3 corresponds to CSAREATQETQYF. The sequence in DNA is TGCAGTGCTAGAGAGGCCACCCAAGAGACCCAGTACTTC.